This T cell receptor beta chain originates from a study of T cell responses to AZD1222 COVID-19 vaccine. General observations from the study: Only six AZD1222 recipients tested seropositive at baseline. The donor cohort was predominantly white British with a female majority, and clonal diversity may have been underestimated. Once two AZD1222 doses were given, Spike-specific TCR breadth and depth went up.

Second-dose timings of about 4 or about 12 weeks were pooled. On this clone itself: What it binds is not known.

Germline CDR1 reads SGDLS; CDR2 reads YYNGEE. The CDR3 runs 14 residues. V lost 0 bases to trimming and J lost 7 bases, with 8 bases between them. TCRdb's table, derived via immunoSEQ multiplex PCR, lists solely in-frame clones and lacks some. In the table there are around 85,000 clones, approximately 87% of which are singletons. The chain joins TRBV9 to TRBJ1-6; D unresolved. This receptor was taken from an adult who received the AZD1222 COVID-19 vaccine. The sample consisted of peripheral blood, taken 28 days after the second AZD1222 dose. The CDR3 protein is CASSVAVTNSPLHF. The CDR3 coding sequence is TGTGCCAGCAGCGTAGCGGTTACAAATTCACCCCTCCACTTT.